This entry features one T cell receptor beta chain sequence. Antigen specificity is unknown. The CDR3 does not end in the conserved phenylalanine or tryptophan, so this is likely a read error. The entry originates in a study of tumor-infiltrating lymphocytes in primary liver carcinoma. Findings of the study overall: The overlap of tumor-adjacent and tumor-blood pairs was smaller than that of tumor region pairs. Top-250-clone fractions were significantly higher in tumors than in blood (p = 0.039).

It was from about 19-30 mg of unsorted bulk tissue that RNA and DNA were co-extracted. The researchers produced TCR beta cDNA from around 500 ng total RNA with a constant-region primer. ARM-PCR was slightly modified, and three nested multiplex PCR rounds with it gave rise to the TCR beta libraries. A C-beta reverse primer was combined with TRBV1-TRBV30 forward primers in the first two PCR rounds, and each round had about 10 cycles. TCRdb re-analysed the multiplex PCR reads in MiXCR, keeping a single row per CDR3 protein. The table includes 45,000 to 55,000 distinct CDR3 sequences, less than 75% detected once. The ends were cut back, 2 bases at V and 2 bases at J, with 10 bases in the middle. CDR1 is SGHAT and CDR2 is FQNNGV in the germline V gene. The CDR3 sequence is 14 residues long.

The sequence derives from a man aged 35 to 55 with primary liver carcinoma and hepatitis B virus infection. The sample consisted of liver tumor tissue from sampling region 5. This sample's subset: tumor region T5, tumor centre. This rearrangement joins TRBV11-2 to TRBJ2-7; D is uncertain. CDR3 sequence (DNA): TGTGCCAGCAGCTTAACGGTCGGAGCCTACGAGCAGTACTCC. Translation gives CASSLTVGAYEQYS.